A selection of T cell receptor beta chains follows, all from one sample in a study of Graves' ophthalmopathy and Graves' hyperthyroidism. TCRdb recomputed calls from the multiplex PCR reads with MiXCR, one row per CDR3 protein. The sample gives roughly 380,000 distinct CDR3 sequences, less than 20% of which show up once; approximately 7% is in the top ten. The sample was peripheral blood. All receptors come from a woman aged 18-30 years with stable Graves' hyperthyroidism. CDR3s include the opening cysteine and the closing phenylalanine or tryptophan. Fields, in order: clone size, D gene, J gene, V gene, CDR3 protein, CDR3 DNA. The D gene is left open where the match is weak. The listing skips clone size in some rows; elsewhere it reads once, few, many or a size class.

many . TRBJ2-7 TRBV27 CASSLVEGIEQYF TGTGCCAGCAGTTTAGTTGAGGGGATCGAGCAGTACTTC
many . TRBJ1-5 TRBV6-2/TRBV6-3 CASTLRGNQPQHF TGTGCCAGCACTTTGAGAGGCAATCAGCCCCAGCATTTT
many TRBD1 TRBJ1-6 TRBV24-1 CATSDLGDRFYNSPLHF TGTGCCACCAGTGATTTGGGGGACAGATTCTATAATTCACCCCTCCACTTT
few . TRBJ1-2 TRBV20-1 CSAADGYNYGYTF TGCAGTGCTGCAGATGGTTATAACTATGGCTACACCTTC
many . TRBJ1-1 TRBV19 CASRLPGTEAFF TGTGCCAGTAGATTACCGGGGACTGAAGCTTTCTTT
few TRBD1 TRBJ2-4 TRBV11-1 CASSVGQGWENSKNIQYF TGTGCCAGCAGCGTCGGACAGGGATGGGAAAATTCCAAAAACATTCAGTACTTC
many . TRBJ2-5 TRBV11-3 CASSWTAQETQYF TGTGCCAGCAGCTGGACAGCGCAAGAGACCCAGTACTTC
. . TRBJ1-5 TRBV5-5 CASSLKGQHQPQHF TGTGCCAGCAGCTTGAAGGGGCAACATCAGCCCCAGCATTTT
. . TRBJ1-1 TRBV3-1 CASSQAPPNTEAFF TGTGCCAGCAGCCAAGCCCCCCCGAACACTGAAGCTTTCTTT
few . TRBJ1-5 TRBV6-2/TRBV6-3 CASNLWGLDTNQPQHF TGTGCCAGCAACCTTTGGGGGTTAGATACGAATCAGCCCCAGCATTTT
. TRBD2 TRBJ2-2 TRBV29-1 CSVTSPSNTGELFF TGCAGCGTGACTAGCCCATCGAACACCGGGGAGCTGTTTTTT
many . TRBJ1-2 TRBV29-1 CSVEEGFRGYTF TGCAGCGTTGAAGAGGGGTTTCGTGGCTACACCTTC
many TRBD2 TRBJ2-7 TRBV2 CASSYSLTSGGYEQYF TGTGCCAGCAGTTACTCTTTGACTAGCGGGGGTTACGAGCAGTACTTC
. . TRBJ2-2 TRBV12-3/TRBV12-4 CASSLWDTGELFF TGTGCCAGCAGTTTGTGGGACACCGGGGAGCTGTTTTTT
many . TRBJ1-2 TRBV12-5 CASGPTGNNYGYTF TGTGCTAGTGGGCCAACAGGGAACAACTATGGCTACACCTTC
. . TRBJ1-5 TRBV7-9 CASILSSNQSQHF TGTGCCAGCATCTTAAGTAGCAATCAGTCCCAGCATTTT
few . TRBJ1-5 TRBV5-8 CASSSGTRNQPQHF TGTGCCAGCAGCTCTGGGACTCGAAATCAGCCCCAGCATTTT
. TRBD1 TRBJ1-2 TRBV28 CASSTRGLLDGYTF TGTGCCAGCAGCACCAGGGGGCTATTGGATGGCTACACCTTC
. . TRBJ1-2 TRBV6-1 CASRTEPIYGYTF TGTGCCAGCAGAACGGAGCCGATCTATGGCTACACCTTC
. . TRBJ2-5 TRBV11-2 CASSSSRRGLQETQYF TGTGCCAGCAGCTCGTCACGGCGGGGGCTCCAAGAGACCCAGTACTTC
many . TRBJ1-2 TRBV2 CASSPTTAANYGYTF TGTGCCAGCAGTCCGACGACAGCTGCAAACTATGGCTACACCTTC
many . TRBJ1-1 TRBV19 CASSLGDRGNTEAFF TGTGCCAGTAGTTTGGGTGATAGGGGAAACACTGAAGCTTTCTTT
many . TRBJ1-2 TRBV6-2/TRBV6-3 CASSTSRGGGYTF TGTGCCAGCAGTACCTCGAGGGGTGGCGGCTACACCTTC